The T cell receptor beta chain under discussion was sequenced for a study of CD8 T cells in Susac syndrome (dated by TCRdb to the late 2010s). Regarding the research as a whole: Whether CD8+ T cell activation and differentiation in Susac syndrome was antigen driven was tested using repertoire sequencing. The paper as a whole reports these results and caveats: The number of individuals in the TCR sequencing and HLA analysis was recognized as being relatively small.

About this clonotype: The clone's antigen remains unknown. No base-level quality is on record; no much larger clone is a single base apart.

Peripheral blood CD8+ and CD4+ T cells from healthy donors, Susac syndrome patients and multiple sclerosis patients were profiled using high-throughput TCR beta sequencing. Healthy donors were age- and sex-matched controls. Bulk CD8+ and CD4+ T cells were purified by magnetic negative isolation, whereas CD8+ TEMRA cells were enriched by FACS. Blood was drawn into EDTA tubes, processed within 24 hours, and PBMCs were isolated by density gradient centrifugation. PBMCs intended for TCR sequencing were frozen in liquid nitrogen and were later thawed in a 37 degrees C water bath. Purity of sorted or isolated CD4+, CD8+ and CD8+ TEMRA cells was at least 90%. RNA was extracted using the RNeasy kit, and about 0.45 to 1 microgram was reverse transcribed with random hexamers. The immunoSEQ multiplex PCR assay, which covers 54 Vbeta and 13 Jbeta segments, was used to amplify TCR beta CDR3 regions. To correct PCR amplification bias, a synthetic template baseline was used for both primer optimization and computational correction. The original methods were these. Reads were annotated to V, D and J genes per IMGT and analyzed with immunoSEQ Analyzer, keeping only productive sequences. Clonality was computed as one minus Shannon entropy normalized by log2 of the number of productive unique sequences. Public and private clones were assessed among the 100 most prevalent clones of each patient and control. Clones were defined as Susac-specific when absent from the healthy and MS cohorts, from fewer than 1,300 published viral clones and from other ImmuneACCESS disease sequences. TCRdb redid the processing of the public reads, applying fastp at Q25 and MiXCR, and retained in-frame beta chains. Rows are unified per CDR3 protein, each entry keeping the most common DNA and genes. It is TCRdb's table, rather than the study itself, that gives the V and J calls and clone size. Within this sample are roughly 200,000 distinct CDR3 sequences, with just under 95% of them counted one time only. Of the sample, less than 0.12% falls within the top ten clones.

The CDR3 numbers 15 residues from cysteine through phenylalanine. The CDR3 DNA has 45 bases and is translated from base 1. The V and J ends are trimmed by 3 bases and 0 bases, leaving 9 bases between them. From a lookup of the germline V gene, CDR1 and CDR2 are LGHNT and FRNRAP. The source is a human donor in good health. The rearrangement joined TRBV12-5 to TRBJ2-1; the D gene is unclear. Material for sequencing was CD4+ T cells from PBMCs. The CDR3 loop reads CASGLSRSSYNEQFF. The sequence in DNA is TGTGCTAGTGGTTTAAGTCGGAGCTCCTACAATGAGCAGTTCTTC.